These 15 T cell receptor beta chains were all obtained from the same sample, sequenced in a study of CD8+ T cells in alopecia areata. Extracted from the samples, RNA was reverse transcribed into cDNA to serve as the sequencing template. Sequencing was performed with immunoSEQ multiplex PCR; in TCRdb, only in-frame clones are kept and a portion is missing. The sample has 170,000 or so clones; around three fifths are singletons. The sample was CD4+ T cells sorted from blood, taken at week 0. Source of these receptors: a human donor with alopecia areata.

The chain carries TRBV11-3 and TRBJ1-1, with D unresolved. V was trimmed by 5 bases and J by 1 base, leaving 5 bases between them. This CDR3 has 12 residues. Germline V gene sequence: CDR1 SGHNT, CDR2 YENEEA. CDR3 DNA sequence: TGTGCCAGCAGCCACCAGAACACTGAAGCTTTCTTT. It translates to CASSHQNTEAFF.

This clone was recorded once. The rearrangement joins TRBV28 to TRBJ2-5, with 7 nucleotides matching TRBD1. CDR1 and CDR2 from the germline V gene are MDHEN and SYDVKM. Trimming took 4 bases from V and 6 from J; bases not matched to a gene: 8. This CDR3 spans 14 amino acids. CDR3 sequence reads: CASSSNDRVQTQYF. For the CDR3, the DNA is TGTGCCAGCAGTTCTAATGACAGGGTCCAGACCCAGTACTTC.

The chain uses TRBV28 and TRBJ1-5; maybe TRBD1 (6 bases). The CDR3 runs 15 residues. In germline, CDR1 is MDHEN, CDR2 SYDVKM. V was trimmed by 6 bases and J by 4 bases, leaving 16 bases between them. Here the CDR3 reads CASSSITGLNQPQHF. In nucleotides, the CDR3 is TGTGCCAGCAGCTCCATTACAGGGTTAAATCAGCCCCAGCATTTT.

This clone was detected a few times. CDR3 in DNA: TGTGCCAGCAGGAACAAGGGAGCCTCTGGGGCCAACGTCCTGACTTTC. Amino acid sequence: CASRNKGASGANVLTF. V is TRBV7-8 and J is TRBJ2-6, with D perhaps TRBD2 (5 bases). From germline, CDR1 is SGHVS and CDR2 FQNEAQ. CDR3 size: 16 residues. Trimming took off 6 bases at V and 0 bases at J, with 12 bases between the two ends. Supplemented by reference TRBV7-8 and TRBJ2-6, the full variable domain reads GAGVSQSPRYKVAKRGQDVALRCDPISGHVSLFWYQQALGQGPEFLTYFQNEAQLDKSGLPSDRFFAERPEGSVSTLKIQRTQQEDSAVYLCASRNKGASGANVLTFGAGSRLTVL.

This CDR3 is CTVGQLTNYGYTF. As DNA, the CDR3 is TGCACCGTGGGACAGCTAACTAACTATGGCTACACCTTC. The chain links TRBV29-1 to TRBJ1-2; 7 nucleotides agree with TRBD1. The germline gives CDR1 SQVTM, CDR2 ANQGSEA. The CDR3 totals 13 residues.

This sequence joins TRBV30 and TRBJ1-5, with no clear D. Germline V gene lookup returns CDR1 GTSNPN and CDR2 SVGIG (reference sequence). Deletions cut 4 bases from V and 3 bases from J, with 10 bases between. CDR3 size: 13 residues. DNA for the CDR3: TGTGCCTGGACTTCGGGTTCCAATCAGCCCCAGCATTTT. It is translated as CAWTSGSNQPQHF.

The DNA of the CDR3 is TGCGCCAGCTACCTAGCGGATAACACCGGGGAGCTGTTTTTT. It codes for CASYLADNTGELFF. The rearrangement links TRBV5-1 to TRBJ2-2; 7 nucleotides agree with TRBD2. Germline CDR1 and CDR2: SGHRS and YFSETQ. Unmatched junction bases numbered 5, after V lost 7 bases and J lost 2 bases. This CDR3 spans 14 amino acids.

This chain joins TRBV5-1 and TRBJ1-2; D might be TRBD1 (5 bases). From germline, CDR1 is SGHRS and CDR2 YFSETQ. The V end lost 2 bases, the J end lost 3 bases, and 11 bases lay between the germline ends. The CDR3 contains 14 residues. CDR3 region: CASSLLVRDYGYTF. In DNA form, the CDR3 reads TGCGCCAGCAGCTTATTGGTCAGGGACTATGGCTACACCTTC.

The chain combines TRBV30 with TRBJ1-6; D is uncertain. The V gene's germline CDR1 is GTSNPN and CDR2 SVGIG (reference sequence). The CDR3 loop spans 12 amino acids. V lost 3 bases and J lost 7, with 7 bases in between. The DNA for the CDR3 is TGTGCCTGGAGCTTAGGGAATTCACCCCTCCACTTT. This codes for CAWSLGNSPLHF.

This clone was seen a few times. The chain recombines TRBV28 with TRBJ1-2, with 7 bases matching TRBD1. V trimming: 4 bases; J trimming: 7 bases; junction bases outside the gene matches: 12. CDR3 length equals 15 residues. Looked up from germline, CDR1 is MDHEN and CDR2 is SYDVKM. CDR3 loop: CASSSHPTGSGGYTF. CDR3 nucleotides: TGTGCCAGCAGTTCTCACCCGACAGGGAGTGGTGGCTACACCTTC.

The chain has TRBV25-1 and TRBJ2-1; D tentatively reads TRBD1 or TRBD2 (5 bases each). Germline loops: CDR1 MGHDK, CDR2 SYGVNS. V lost 8 bases, J lost 3 bases, and 23 bases lay in between. This CDR3 has 17 residues. As DNA, the CDR3 is TGTGCCAGCGGACTCATGATACTGGGGGACCGCTACAATGAGCAGTTCTTC. Its protein product is CASGLMILGDRYNEQFF.

This chain connects TRBV5-1 to TRBJ1-1, with 8 bases matching TRBD1. V trimming: 3 bases; J trimming: 7 bases; junction bases outside the gene matches: 11. The CDR3 spans 15 residues. The V gene's germline CDR1 is SGHRS and CDR2 YFSETQ. The DNA of the CDR3 is TGCGCCAGCAGCTCGAAATCAGGGGGCTCGGTTGAAGCTTTCTTT. It yields the protein CASSSKSGGSVEAFF.

This sequence joins TRBV5-1 and TRBJ1-6; TRBD1 matches at 11 bases. This CDR3 region has 16 residues. J was trimmed by 9 bases and V by 1 base; bases with no gene match: 6. Germline CDR1 is SGHRS and CDR2 is YFSETQ. The CDR3 loop is CASSLSGTGGRSPLHF. In nucleotides, the CDR3 is TGCGCCAGCAGCTTGTCCGGGACAGGGGGGCGTTCACCCCTCCACTTT.

CDR3: CASSYRSEAFF. Written as DNA, the CDR3 is TGTGCCAGCAGTTACCGTAGTGAAGCTTTCTTT. The chain is built from TRBV6-5 and TRBJ1-1, with unresolved D. The germline V gene encodes CDR1 MNHEY and CDR2 SVGAGI. The CDR3 is 11 amino acids. V was trimmed by 2 bases and J by 7 bases, leaving 5 bases between them.

The chain uses TRBV29-1 and TRBJ1-1, with 8 bases that match TRBD1. Trimming at V came to 4 bases and at J to 5 bases, leaving 3 bases not matched to a gene. Germline assignment: CDR1 SQVTM and CDR2 ANQGSEA. The CDR3 runs 12 residues. The DNA for the CDR3 is TGCAGCGTTGGACAGGGGTGGACTGAAGCTTTCTTT. It translates to CSVGQGWTEAFF.